The clone carrying this T cell receptor (beta chain) appeared once. Some clones are missing from TCRdb's copy, which holds only in-frame ones; the method was immunoSEQ multiplex PCR. The data hold some 87,000 clones, with about 87% observed a single time. The sample originates from a study of blood T cell repertoires in COVID-19. A Seattle source enrolled patients during active infection and followed them longitudinally. This CDR3 is built from 16 residues. J lost 4 bases, V lost 2 bases, and 3 bases had no gene match. Germline assignment: CDR1 SGHRS and CDR2 YFSETQ. This sequence joins TRBV5-1 and TRBJ2-2; 12 bases line up with TRBD2. The TCR comes from a human donor with COVID-19, enrolled during active disease. The donor label of this sample is uncertain. Specimen: peripheral blood. This chain's CDR3 is CASSFLAGGTTGELFF. CDR3 bases: TGCGCCAGCAGCTTCCTAGCGGGGGGGACCACCGGGGAGCTGTTTTTT.